This T cell receptor (beta chain) appears in the sequencing data of a study of blood T cells in healthy people across ages (dated by TCRdb to between 2015 and 2016). Context from the whole study: In model experiments, roughly one uniquely barcoded TCR beta cDNA molecule per two T cells was captured by template switching. Donors of different ages were randomly distributed across sequencing lanes to avoid experimental bias. The study measured age-related changes in TCR beta repertoire diversity using deep sequencing normalized with unique cDNA molecular identifiers. For two donors (one aged 18 to 30 and one aged 80 or older), the study analyzed two additional independent replicas of 1 million unique cDNA reads from the same blood draw. Donors were grouped into four age groups: young (average approximately 15 years), middle-aged (roughly 40), aged (about 60) and long-lived (over 80).

The study at large found these results: Compared with the aged group, the long-lived group had more naive CD4+ T cells, fewer expanded clones and increased TCR diversity, a pattern suggesting age selection. Estimates of total diversity from one million sequenced T cells were regarded as lower bounds and underestimates. Observed TCR beta diversity per million T cells fell roughly linearly with age, and a significant reduction was already apparent by age around 36. A strong correlation was found between observed TCR beta diversity and the percentage of naive T cells measured by flow cytometry. Because donor CMV infection status was unknown, age-related changes in expanded clonotypes were potentially confounded. Since profiling was done on bulk unsorted PBMCs, naive and antigen-experienced compartments could not be conclusively compared.

The donors were about 40 Caucasian individuals from Russia, aged about 6 to 95 years, who were systemically healthy. Each donor gave about 9.8 milliliters of peripheral blood, drawn into EDTA-treated Vacutainer tubes. Ficoll-Paque density-gradient centrifugation was used to isolate PBMCs, with at least 6.5 million per sample. Total RNA, at least 6 micrograms per sample, was extracted from PBMCs with Trizol reagent. Naive CD45RAhigh/CD27high T cell percentages were measured by flow cytometry on a PBMC aliquot from every donor. This clonotype was found once. The antigen it binds to is not known. Per-base quality was not reported, and no clone a single base away is much larger than it. The library was made by 5' RACE. The instrument was an Illumina HiSeq 2500. A second PCR of roughly 6 to 12 cycles was performed with a sample-barcoded 5' primer and a J-beta primer mix. Each TCR beta cDNA molecule received a unique molecular identifier from a template-switch 5' adaptor carrying 12 random nucleotides. At least 3 million CDR3-containing paired-end reads were obtained from each sample. All of the RNA was converted into first-strand cDNA using the Mint cDNA synthesis kit, with a TRBC-specific oligonucleotide serving as the primer. Following uracil-DNA glycosylase treatment, a first 18-cycle PCR with universal primers M1SS and BC2_uni_R was performed on all cDNA. The authors' analysis ran thus. For normalization, 1 million high-quality reads, each with a distinct molecular identifier, were randomly selected from each sample. Reads with shared molecular identifiers were discarded instead of being binned into consensus sequences. MiTCR, set to a Q25 quality threshold and the strictest error-elimination algorithm, was used for CDR3 identification, clonotype clustering and error correction. A nonparametric unseen species model with Euler transformation was used to estimate a lower bound on total TCR beta diversity. TCRdb applied fastp at Q25 and MiXCR to the public reads, then kept only in-frame beta chains. Merged by CDR3 protein, the rows form single entries marked with the most common genes and DNA. TCRdb assigned the V and J calls; the authors' analysis was not used. The sample records around 1,100,000 distinct CDR3 sequences, roughly two fifths of which are singletons. Around 14% of the sample lies in the top ten.

The CDR3, from cysteine to phenylalanine, totals 14 residues. The entry retains the CDR3 DNA only, 42 bases that are in frame from base 1. Relative to germline, V is missing 6 bases and J is missing 11 bases, with 15 bases of the junction outside any gene match. The receptor was derived from a man between 18 and 29 years old in good health. The sequencing input was blood. Recombination joined TRBV12-3 or TRBV12-4 with TRBJ2-5; TRBD1 aligns with 7 central bases. The CDR3 corresponds to CASSRRQGRNEQYF. The sequenced DNA: TGTGCCAGCAGCAGACGACAGGGTCGCAATGAGCAGTACTTC.